The 2 T cell receptor beta chains below come from one sample, sequenced in a study of metastatic and nonmetastatic thyroid tumors (TCRdb year 2020). Before undergoing thyroid surgery, none of the patients had been given any kind of treatment. The method was PCR. TCRdb lists the instrument as Illumina HiSeq 4000. Starting from the raw public reads, TCRdb applied fastp trimming at Q25, assembled clones with MiXCR and retained in-frame beta chains. The sample table shows 40,000 to 55,000 clones, and 16% are seen once. Of the sample, approximately 23% falls within the top ten clones. The sample comprised blood. Source of these receptors: a female donor with papillary thyroid cancer or a benign thyroid nodule (not recorded which). Some clones in this sample may be carry-over from other donors' samples.

This clone was picked up many times. This chain connects TRBV20-1 to TRBJ2-7; the D gene is possibly TRBD2 (5 bases). The CDR3 sequence is 14 residues long. The germline gives CDR1 DFQATT, CDR2 SNEGSKA (reference sequence). Between the trimmed V and J ends, which lost 3 bases and 0 bases, there was a span of 12 bases. The CDR3 is CSASRDRSSYEQYF. CDR3 nucleotides: TGCAGTGCTAGCCGGGATCGAAGCTCCTACGAGCAGTACTTC.

The sample holds many counts of this clone. Other DNA sequences in this sample translate to the same CDR3. The CDR3 coding sequence is TGTGCCAGCAGTTATACAGGGCCCGAGCGGGGGACTGAAGCTTTCTTT. This codes for CASSYTGPERGTEAFF. This chain links TRBV5-5 with TRBJ1-1, with D perhaps TRBD1 (6 bases). V was pared by 5 bases and J by 5 bases, with 22 bases between. The germline gives CDR1 SGHKS, CDR2 YYEKEE (reference sequence). This CDR3 is built from 16 residues.